This T cell receptor beta chain was identified during a study of cytomegalovirus exposure and HLA in healthy donors (TCRdb year 2017). Looking at the study overall: According to an earlier analysis of a few hundred of the donors, roughly 180 million T cells yielded over 90 million unique TCR beta sequences and about 300 Gb of sequence data. An early release covering 500 to 750 HLA-typed donors comprised around 300 gigabases of sequencing data and about 90 million unique TCR sequences. Among the roughly 400 genotyped donors, around 81% belonged to the genetic ancestry cluster associated with self-reported Caucasian donors. The study aimed to test whether cataloging public T cell receptors could reveal signatures of past pathogen exposure. The study used immunosequencing to profile the T cell repertoires of more than 650 subjects and linked those repertoires to cytomegalovirus serostatus. Along with the roughly 710-subject first cohort, a separate validation cohort of around 110 different subjects was used. The study combined high-throughput TCR immunosequencing, statistical association of individual TCRs with disease status, and machine learning to predict cytomegalovirus infection status. A later analysis re-examined previously published TCR beta repertoires from about 670 donors and added high-resolution HLA genotyping to investigate patterns of TCR occurrence. Rather than drawing on any new phenotypic data, the later analysis identified candidate immune exposures from TCR beta sequences and the way those sequences occurred across donors. An earlier analysis of roughly 600 of the donors used high-throughput TCR beta sequencing to judge whether each TCR beta V gene segment behaved as functional or pseudogenic. Donor age, sex, ethnicity and CMV serostatus were collected together with the repertoire data. A later genetic analysis took genome-wide SNP genotypes for about 65% of the 666 donors and used that subset as a discovery cohort. All discovery cohort repertoires had been generated using a single sequencing platform. Class I and class II HLA loci were covered by the typing at four-digit resolution. The number of typed donors differed by locus: about 620-640 for A, B, C, DRB1 and DQB1; approximately 530 for DQA1; fewer than 610 for DPA1; and around 450 for DPB1. Roughly 5 DR-DQ haplotypes were handled as single units for association and clustering because linkage in the cohort was strong. Among 398 genotyped donors of the cohort, an average of roughly 230,000 unique TCR beta nucleotide sequences was sequenced per donor, of which about 18% were non-productive.

Libraries were built with the immunoSEQ multiplex PCR assay. The multiplex PCR relied on a mix of 60 forward primers for TCR Vbeta segments and 13 reverse primers for TCR Jbeta segments. Amplification of the CDR3 region of rearranged TCR beta genes was performed with a multiplex PCR assay on genomic DNA. Amplified TCR beta libraries were sequenced as 87-base-pair reads on the Illumina HiSeq System. The authors' analysis ran thus. Across the 500 to 850 repertoires, a later analysis counted around 80 million unique TCR beta chains, roughly 11 million of which were shared by at least two donors. A nearest-neighbor algorithm error-corrected the raw reads and collapsed the reads into unique sequences, merging closely related sequences to remove PCR and sequencing errors. To assign V, D and J gene segments, CDR3 sequences were aligned to IMGT reference sequences. For a sequence to be retained, a match of at least six nucleotides to both a V gene segment and a J gene segment was required. Rearrangements were classified as productive when the CDR3 lacked stop codons and remained in frame with V and J, and all other rearrangements were classified as non-productive. Following IMGT convention, CDR3 was defined as the stretch from the second conserved V-encoded cysteine to the conserved J-encoded phenylalanine. In an earlier analysis of roughly 610 of the donors, sequences lacking an unambiguous match to a single V gene segment were excluded. An earlier analysis of a few hundred of the donors called V segments functional above 56.7% productive rearrangements and segregating when the between-donor standard deviation exceeded 5%. A statistical classification framework was developed to diagnose cytomegalovirus status using the catalog of TCR beta chain sequences. In a later analysis, TCR nucleotide sequences were compared against IMGT/GENE-DB human TR gene sequences so that V and J genes could be assigned. The TCRdist pipeline was used in a later analysis to assign CDR3 sequences and most-parsimonious VDJ recombination scenarios. In a later analysis, each TCR beta chain was defined by its CDR3 amino acid sequence together with its V-gene family, and reads lacking a unique V-gene family were excluded. A later analysis removed several hundred highly shared, low-generation-probability nucleotide sequences to deal with suspected cross-contamination and a sequencing artifact. In a later analysis, a clonal expansion index for each public chain was calculated from normalized within-repertoire ranks of inferred template counts. In a later analysis, generation probabilities were computed with a VDJ recombination model fitted to out-of-frame rearrangements, and the resulting probabilities were checked against IGoR. Hypergeometric tests were used in a later analysis to score TCR-TCR, TCR-HLA and TCR-CMV co-occurrence, with a repertoire-size bias correction applied to the TCR pairs. In a later analysis, false discovery rates were estimated by permuting HLA or CMV assignments 20 times. In a later analysis, co-occurring TCRs were grouped using DBSCAN, with TCRdist sequence similarity added in when clustering inside HLA-allele-positive subsets. Co-occurrence clustering excluded repertoires with fewer than 30,000 or more than 120,000 public chains, plus five with anomalous nucleotide sharing. Not all clones reach the TCRdb copy of this immuneACCESS table, which keeps in-frame sequences only. Checked studies attribute under half of the gap to unresolved V genes and leave the rest unexplained. Clone size and the V and J calls come from that table; the DNA yielded D and trimming. The record for this sample contains around 140,000 clones. The ten largest clones represent under 2% of the sample.

Overall study outcomes, separate from this receptor: In a later analysis, several top co-occurrence clusters were reported to appear linked to parvovirus B19, influenza, CMV and Epstein-Barr virus. According to a later analysis, TCR association rates differed among HLA loci, with DRB1 alleles showing the most associated TCRs and HLA-C alleles showing the fewest. In a later analysis, HLA-associated TCR beta chains were found to be more clonally expanded and to have lower generation probabilities than equally common non-associated chains. V-gene and J-gene trimming of TCR beta chains was associated with a missense DCLRE1C variant in a later genetic analysis, and the association was replicated in an independent cohort. In this cohort, only TCR beta chains were sequenced, and detectable features were limited by the absence of alpha or paired-chain data. The authors suggested that the approach could potentially be generalized to other disease states and immunological phenotypes. In both the original and validation cohorts, the classifier was reported to diagnose cytomegalovirus status with high specificity and sensitivity. CMV serostatus was the only immune exposure information available for the cohort. The earlier analysis of 587 of the donors excluded some 15 rarely observed V segments, including chromosome 9 orphons, because counts were too low. The study listed over 150 TCR beta chains as associated with cytomegalovirus. In a later analysis, most CMV-associated TCR beta chains were found to appear HLA-restricted, with HLA associations seemingly driven largely by CMV exposure. In an earlier analysis of under 600 of the donors, most TCR beta V segments were observed in productive rearrangements about 90% or about 30% of the time, broadly matching IMGT annotations. Roughly uniform sequencing depth across donors was assumed in presence/absence analyses, although this assumption may not hold. Most TCR sequences were observed very rarely across donors, whereas some public TCRs were present in many individuals. Because some donors lacked HLA typing at each locus, the association tests relied only on the typed subset. In a later genetic analysis, fewer N-insertions in productive TCRs were reported among donors in an Asian-associated ancestry cluster than the approximately 710-donor mean. In a later analysis, around 17,000 TCR beta sequences were associated with specific HLA alleles at a false discovery rate of 0.05. The 87-base-pair reads could not distinguish some IMGT-functional V segments, including TRBV6-2 and TRBV6-3, so those segments were excluded. A further reported finding was that TCR beta sequences accurately predicted the HLA-A and HLA-B alleles for most subjects in the first cohort. Linkage disequilibrium might explain the correlated functional status among segregating V segments, but an unknown experimental factor could not be excluded. A few of the identified cytomegalovirus-associated TCR beta chains were confirmed in vitro to be specific for cytomegalovirus antigens. Assigning TCR associations to individual alleles was difficult when HLA alleles, especially DR and DQ, strongly co-occurred. A cluster of highly shared sequence variants was judged likely to represent a technical artifact of the sequencing pipeline.

The cohort consisted of 670 or so healthy bone marrow donors. At the time of sampling, every cohort member was nominally healthy, though immune exposures that went unrecorded were likely present. The donor was CMV seronegative and was included in the group of around 320 seronegative cohort members. A peripheral blood sample was collected from each donor, and TCR beta sequencing was performed on peripheral blood mononuclear cells. The Qiagen DNeasy Blood Extraction Kit was used to extract genomic DNA from the blood cell samples. As regards this clone: There is no known antigen for this receptor.

Based on the germline V gene (reference sequence), the CDR1 and CDR2 sequences are DFQATT and SNEGSKA. At the junction V is shortened by 3 bases and J by 6 bases, with 8 bases in between. The CDR3 contains 11 residues, cysteine and phenylalanine counted. The sequence is cut down to CDR3 DNA, 33 bases in frame from base 1. Sequencing used PBMCs. This chain joins TRBV20-1 to TRBJ2-5; the best D guess is TRBD2, with 5 bases matching. This sequence originates from a woman between 50 and 59 years old in good health and CMV-seronegative. The nucleotides are TGCAGTGCTAGCGGGGAACAGACCCAGTACTTC. This encodes CSASGEQTQYF.